This TCR beta chain was captured by sequencing in a study of T cell changes during pregnancy in multiple sclerosis. The CDR3 consists of 17 residues. From germline, CDR1 is SQVTM and CDR2 ANQGSEA. With V trimmed by 5 bases and J by 5 bases, 17 bases remained unmatched. The protocol was immunoSEQ multiplex PCR, while the TCRdb copy is restricted to in-frame clones and leaves out a portion. The repertoire holds some 85,000 clones, with about 94% as singletons. The gene calls are TRBV29-1 and TRBJ2-1; 8 positions match TRBD2. This specimen was peripheral blood, taken in the third trimester of pregnancy. The TCR sequence derives from a female donor with multiple sclerosis, enrolled in a pregnancy study. In DNA form, the CDR3 reads TGCAGCGTTTCTCCCCGCATCTGGGGACTAGGTGACAATGAGCAGTTCTTC. It is translated as CSVSPRIWGLGDNEQFF.